The 8 T cell receptor beta chains below were found in one sample sequenced in a study of OX40 agonist ivuxolimab in advanced cancers. Sequencing used immunoSEQ multiplex PCR; TCRdb keeps in-frame clones, though not all of them. The data hold around 100,000 clones, with 80% to 90% observed a single time. Sequenced here: CD4+ or CD8+ T cells sorted from blood, sampled in a trial of the OX40 agonist ivuxolimab. The receptors were sampled from an adult with an advanced solid tumor such as melanoma, head and neck, liver or kidney cancer.

V usage is TRBV27 and J usage is TRBJ1-2, with D perhaps TRBD1 (6 bases). CDR3 size: 15 residues. V was trimmed by 7 bases and J by 8 bases, leaving 23 bases between them. CDR1 is MNHEY and CDR2 is SMNVEV in the germline V gene (reference sequence). The CDR3 sequence is CASTPVPGALSGYTF. The CDR3 DNA reads as TGTGCCAGCACCCCAGTCCCGGGGGCCCTTTCGGGCTACACCTTC.

In DNA form, the CDR3 reads TGCAGCGTAGGGACAGAAAATCAGCCCCAGCATTTT. Residues: CSVGTENQPQHF. This chain connects TRBV29-1 to TRBJ1-5; TRBD1 matches at 7 bases. Per the germline V gene, CDR1 is SQVTM and CDR2 is ANQGSEA. The ends lost 6 bases at V and 4 bases at J; junction bases unmatched: 3. CDR3 length: 12 amino acids.

The chain employs TRBV5-1 and TRBJ1-5; 7 bases are a match to TRBD1. This CDR3 contains 15 residues. Germline values: CDR1 SGHRS, CDR2 YFSETQ. Trimming removed 4 bases from V and 0 bases from J; junction bases left unmatched: 4. The CDR3 region has the DNA TGCGCCAGCAGCGAACAGGGGAATAGCAATCAGCCCCAGCATTTT. Translated: CASSEQGNSNQPQHF.

This rearrangement joins TRBV30 to TRBJ1-6; D uncertain. Trimming left V 2 bases short and J 9 bases short, with 14 bases between. The length of the CDR3 is 14 residues. Germline CDR1 GTSNPN, CDR2 SVGIG (reference sequence). The CDR3 DNA reads TGTGCCTGGAGTAAAATAGCAGCAACTTCACCCCTCCACTTT. This codes for CAWSKIAATSPLHF. The variable domain in full, completed from reference TRBV30 and TRBJ1-6, reads SQTIHQWPATLVQPVGSPLSLECTVEGTSNPNLYWYRQAAGRGLQLLFYSVGIGQISSEVPQNLSASRPQDRQFILSSKKLLLSDSGFYLCAWSKIAATSPLHFGNGTRLTVT.

The rearrangement joins TRBV6-1 to TRBJ1-1; D is uncertain. V lost 6 bases and J 0 bases, leaving 8 bases between the germline ends. Germline-derived CDR1 and CDR2 are MNHNS and SASEGT. The CDR3 is made up of 13 amino acids. The CDR3 spells CASRARMNTEAFF. The CDR3 bases are TGTGCCAGCAGAGCTAGAATGAACACTGAAGCTTTCTTT.

The J gene is TRBJ1-5, the V gene TRBV19, with D perhaps matching TRBD1 (6 bases). Germline V gene sequence: CDR1 LNHDA, CDR2 SQIVND (reference sequence). This CDR3 region has 14 residues. V dropped 5 bases and J dropped 3 bases, with 11 bases sitting between them. For the CDR3, the DNA is TGTGCCAGTAGTCTCCGGGACACCAATCAGCCCCAGCATTTT. Protein product: CASSLRDTNQPQHF. The variable domain in full, with the rest retrieved from reference TRBV19 and TRBJ1-5, is DGGITQSPKYLFRKEGQNVTLSCEQNLNHDAMYWYRQDPGQGLRLIYYSQIVNDFQKGDIAEGYSVSREKKESFPLTVTSAQKNPTAFYLCASSLRDTNQPQHFGDGTRLSIL.

J is TRBJ2-7 and V is TRBV6-1, with D possibly matching TRBD2 (5 bases). Deletions cut 5 bases from V and 7 bases from J, with 12 bases between. The germline V gene encodes CDR1 MNHNS and CDR2 SASEGT. The CDR3 sequence is 12 residues long. As DNA, the CDR3 is TGTGCCAGCAGTCACTCGACGGGAGAGCAGTACTTC. It codes for CASSHSTGEQYF.

The CDR3 nucleotides read TGTGCCAGCAGCCGTGACAGGGGATCTGAAGCTTTCTTT. Encoded protein: CASSRDRGSEAFF. This sequence joins TRBV7-9 and TRBJ1-1; 8 positions match TRBD1. CDR1 is SEHNR and CDR2 is FQNEAQ in the germline V gene (reference sequence). The J segment lost 6 bases and the V segment lost 5 bases, leaving 5 bases of the junction unmatched. This CDR3 is built from 13 residues.